This T cell receptor (beta chain) was obtained from a study of T cells in Graves' hyperthyroidism and ophthalmopathy. In its sample, this clonotype was seen many times. As yet, its antigen is unknown. Lactation, pregnancy, other autoimmune disease or uncontrolled infection led to exclusion of patients. The diagnostic basis comprised clinical symptoms, serum thyroxine and TRAb, thyroid ultrasound and orbital computed tomography. This sample holds PBMCs from 8.5 to 10 ml fresh peripheral blood. Losses at the gene ends were 6 bases for V and 0 bases for J; bases not matched to a gene: 5. This CDR3 contains 16 residues. Per the germline V gene, CDR1 is SGHDT and CDR2 is YYEEEE. Amplified TCR beta CDR3 regions derived from RNA transcripts. Primed by the HTBI set, a first-round RT-PCR was run on the TCR CDR3. TCRdb processed the multiplex PCR reads anew with MiXCR; each CDR3 protein has one entry. The sample lists approximately 690,000 distinct CDR3 sequences; 13% to 15% were seen once.

Study outcomes and limitations: Separation of ophthalmopathy from stable hyperthyroidism was achieved by a 13 V-J model.

The sequencing sample was made of blood. This sequence was found in a woman aged 50 to 60 with Graves' ophthalmopathy. The genes are TRBV5-6 and TRBJ2-6, with 8 bases that match TRBD1. This CDR3 reads CASTRQGSSGANVLTF. For the CDR3, the DNA is TGTGCCAGCACAAGACAGGGGAGCTCTGGGGCCAACGTCCTGACTTTC.